The rows below give T cell receptor beta chains drawn from one sample of a study of blood T cell repertoires in COVID-19. Assay: immunoSEQ multiplex PCR; the TCRdb copy retains only in-frame clones and omits some. The repertoire consists of 11,000 to 15,000 clones, with roughly 84% occurring once and the leading ten covering under 35%. Sequences were obtained from peripheral blood. The origin of the receptors is a middle-aged man with active COVID-19. CDR3s include the opening cysteine and the closing phenylalanine or tryptophan. Each record gives: J gene, V gene, clone size, D gene, CDR3 protein, CDR3 DNA. The D gene is left open where the match is weak. Rows give clone size only sometimes, using once, few, many, or a class for an expanded clone.

TRBJ2-6,TRBV28,.,.,CASSLIGSGANVLTF,TGTGCCAGCAGTTTAATCGGCTCTGGGGCCAACGTCCTGACTTTC
TRBJ2-1,TRBV19,.,TRBD1,CASRRDREGSYNEQFF,TGTGCCAGTAGGCGGGACAGGGAAGGCTCCTACAATGAGCAGTTCTTC
TRBJ2-7,TRBV19,.,TRBD1,CASSNPGQGDEQYF,TGTGCCAGTAGTAATCCGGGACAGGGGGACGAGCAGTACTTC
TRBJ2-1,TRBV13,.,.,CASSLRLGVRGYNEQFF,TGTGCCAGCAGCTTAAGGTTGGGCGTCAGGGGCTACAATGAGCAGTTCTTC
TRBJ1-2,TRBV29-1,.,.,CSVEVAGDNYGYTF,TGCAGCGTTGAGGTGGCAGGGGACAACTATGGCTACACCTTC
TRBJ2-7,TRBV27,.,.,CASSPGVYEQYF,TGTGCCAGCAGCCCAGGGGTCTACGAGCAGTACTTC
TRBJ2-3,TRBV7-9,.,.,CASSPGFSSTDTQYF,TGTGCCAGCAGCCCGGGGTTCTCGAGCACAGATACGCAGTATTTT
TRBJ2-1,TRBV15,.,.,CATSRESDRFSSYNEQFF,TGTGCCACCAGCAGAGAGTCGGACAGATTCAGCTCCTACAATGAGCAGTTCTTC
TRBJ2-5,TRBV3-1/TRBV3-2,.,TRBD1,CASSQAPQGGETQYF,TGTGCCAGCAGCCAAGCCCCACAGGGGGGAGAGACCCAGTACTTC
TRBJ1-2,TRBV14,once,.,CASSQDDRANYGYTF,TGTGCCAGCAGCCAAGACGACAGAGCTAACTATGGCTACACCTTC
TRBJ2-5,TRBV27,.,TRBD2,CASSTGVGGRKETQYF,TGTGCCAGCAGTACGGGGGTTGGCGGGAGAAAAGAGACCCAGTACTTC
TRBJ2-7,TRBV2,.,TRBD1,CASRLPGGSEQYF,TGTGCCAGCAGGTTGCCAGGGGGCAGCGAGCAGTACTTC
TRBJ2-6,TRBV7-9,.,.,CASSFLRAGANVLTF,TGTGCCAGCAGCTTCTTGAGAGCTGGGGCCAACGTCCTGACTTTC
TRBJ2-7,TRBV28,.,TRBD2,CASNMDLAGGTYEQYF,TGTGCCAGCAACATGGATCTAGCGGGAGGGACCTACGAGCAGTACTTC
TRBJ2-3,TRBV5-1,.,.,CASSSSTDTQYF,TGCGCCAGCAGCTCTAGCACAGATACGCAGTATTTT
TRBJ2-7,TRBV7-5,medium-sized,.,CVRSKQDRTQTYEQYF,TGTGTCAGAAGCAAACAGGACCGAACGCAAACCTACGAGCAGTACTTC
TRBJ1-2,TRBV7-9,few,.,CASSLSGGEGSHYGYTF,TGTGCCAGCAGCTTAAGCGGTGGAGAGGGCAGTCACTATGGCTACACCTTC
TRBJ2-2,TRBV27,.,.,CASSLYPTGELFF,TGTGCCAGCAGTTTATATCCGACCGGGGAGCTGTTTTTT
TRBJ1-1,TRBV2,.,.,CASSDVSARQSWAFRAFF,TGTGCCAGCAGTGACGTCTCCGCCCGACAGTCCTGGGCTTTTAGGGCTTTCTTT
TRBJ1-1,TRBV11-2,.,.,CASRPGNTEAFF,TGTGCCAGCAGACCAGGGAACACTGAAGCTTTCTTT
TRBJ1-5,TRBV19,.,.,CASSLRGHQPQHF,TGTGCCAGTAGTCTCCGGGGTCATCAGCCCCAGCATTTT
TRBJ2-7,TRBV14,.,TRBD2,CASSQDRLAGSYEQYF,TGTGCCAGCAGCCAAGACCGACTAGCGGGGTCCTACGAGCAGTACTTC
TRBJ2-7,TRBV7-2,.,TRBD1,CASSLSGGPNEQYF,TGTGCCAGCAGCTTATCAGGGGGCCCCAACGAGCAGTACTTC
TRBJ2-1,TRBV2,medium-sized,TRBD2,CASTPIGGSSYNEQFF,TGTGCCAGCACTCCAATCGGGGGGAGCTCCTACAATGAGCAGTTCTTC
TRBJ2-5,TRBV27,.,.,CASSLQGSNQETQYF,TGTGCCAGCAGTTTACAGGGCAGTAACCAAGAGACCCAGTACTTC
TRBJ2-3,TRBV7-6,.,TRBD2,CASSSYPGLAGDTQYF,TGTGCCAGCAGCTCCTATCCGGGACTAGCGGGAGATACGCAGTATTTT
TRBJ2-5,TRBV7-9,.,TRBD2,CASSLVAGEETQYF,TGTGCCAGCAGCTTAGTTGCGGGGGAAGAGACCCAGTACTTC
TRBJ1-1,TRBV10-2,.,TRBD1,CASSESRWGTGNTEAFF,TGCGCCAGCAGTGAGTCACGGTGGGGGACAGGGAACACTGAAGCTTTCTTT
TRBJ1-4,TRBV7-9,.,.,CASSLSGSNEKLFF,TGTGCCAGCAGCTTATCGGGGAGTAATGAAAAACTGTTTTTT
TRBJ1-5,TRBV19,.,.,CASRRGVDQPQHF,TGTGCCAGTAGACGGGGGGTGGATCAGCCCCAGCATTTT
TRBJ1-5,TRBV5-8,large,.,CASSIQGFSNQPQHF,TGTGCCAGCAGCATCCAGGGCTTTAGCAATCAGCCCCAGCATTTT
TRBJ2-1,TRBV10-2,.,TRBD2,CASSDPPGLDNEQFF,TGCGCCAGCAGTGATCCTCCGGGACTAGACAATGAGCAGTTCTTC
TRBJ1-2,TRBV5-4,.,.,CASSFGVANYGYTF,TGTGCCAGCAGCTTCGGGGTCGCTAACTATGGCTACACCTTC
TRBJ2-7,TRBV9,.,.,CASSPRGAGIYEQYF,TGTGCCAGCAGCCCCCGTGGGGCTGGTATCTACGAGCAGTACTTC